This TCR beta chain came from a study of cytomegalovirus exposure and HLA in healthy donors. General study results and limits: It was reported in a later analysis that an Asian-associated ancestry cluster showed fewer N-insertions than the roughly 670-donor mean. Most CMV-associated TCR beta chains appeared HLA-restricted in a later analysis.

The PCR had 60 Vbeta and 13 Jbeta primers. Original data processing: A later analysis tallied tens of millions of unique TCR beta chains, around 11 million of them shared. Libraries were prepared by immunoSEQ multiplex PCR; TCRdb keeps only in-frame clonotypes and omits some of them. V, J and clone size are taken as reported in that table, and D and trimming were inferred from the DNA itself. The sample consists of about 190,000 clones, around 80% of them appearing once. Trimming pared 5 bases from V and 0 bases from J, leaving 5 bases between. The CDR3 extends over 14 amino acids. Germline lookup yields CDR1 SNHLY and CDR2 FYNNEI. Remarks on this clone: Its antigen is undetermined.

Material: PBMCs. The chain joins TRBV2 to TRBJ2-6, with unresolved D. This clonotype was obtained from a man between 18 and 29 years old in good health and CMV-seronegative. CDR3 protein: CASSPISGANVLTF. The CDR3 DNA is TGTGCCAGCAGTCCCATCTCTGGGGCCAACGTCCTGACTTTC.